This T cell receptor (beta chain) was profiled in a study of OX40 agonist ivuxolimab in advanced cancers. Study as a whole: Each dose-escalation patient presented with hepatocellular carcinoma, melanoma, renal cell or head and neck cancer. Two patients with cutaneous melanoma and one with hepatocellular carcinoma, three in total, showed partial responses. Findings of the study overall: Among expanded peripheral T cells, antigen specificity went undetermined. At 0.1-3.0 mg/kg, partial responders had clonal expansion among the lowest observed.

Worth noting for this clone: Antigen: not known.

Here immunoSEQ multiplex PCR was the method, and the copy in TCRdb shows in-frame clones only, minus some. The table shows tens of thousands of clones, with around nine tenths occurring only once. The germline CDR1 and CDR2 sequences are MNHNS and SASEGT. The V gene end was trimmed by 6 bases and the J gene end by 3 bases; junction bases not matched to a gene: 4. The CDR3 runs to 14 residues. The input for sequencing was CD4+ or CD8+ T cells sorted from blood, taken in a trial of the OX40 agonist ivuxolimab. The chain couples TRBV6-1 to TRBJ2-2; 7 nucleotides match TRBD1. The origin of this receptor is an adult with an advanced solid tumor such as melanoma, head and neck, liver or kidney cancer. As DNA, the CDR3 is TGTGCCAGCAGGACAGGGACCGACACCGGGGAGCTGTTTTTT. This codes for CASRTGTDTGELFF.